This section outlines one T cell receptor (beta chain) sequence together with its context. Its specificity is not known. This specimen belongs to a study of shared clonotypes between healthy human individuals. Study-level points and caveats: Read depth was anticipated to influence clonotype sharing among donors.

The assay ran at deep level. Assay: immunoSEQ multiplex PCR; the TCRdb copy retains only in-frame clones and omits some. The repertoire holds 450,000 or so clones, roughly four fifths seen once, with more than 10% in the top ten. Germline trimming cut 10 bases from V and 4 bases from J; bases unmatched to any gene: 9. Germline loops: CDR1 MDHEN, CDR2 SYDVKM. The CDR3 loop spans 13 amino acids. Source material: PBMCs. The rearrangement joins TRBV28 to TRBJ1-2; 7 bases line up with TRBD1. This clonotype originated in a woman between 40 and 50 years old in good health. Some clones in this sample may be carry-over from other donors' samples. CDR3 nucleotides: TGTGCCACAACAGGGGCTCCCCTCTATGGCTACACCTTC. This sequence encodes CATTGAPLYGYTF.